This note documents a single T cell receptor (beta chain) sequence. Its cognate antigen is unknown. The data are from a study of blood T cells in healthy people across ages. Study-wide points: While age rose, TCR beta diversity per million T cells dropped in a roughly linear way.

For the second PCR, which ran for about 6 to 11 cycles, a sample-barcoded 5' primer and a J-beta primer mix were used. From the 5' RACE reads, TCRdb called clonotypes with MiXCR, one entry per CDR3 protein. Seen here are 600,000 or so distinct CDR3 sequences, roughly 43% observed once, and the top ten hold around 23%. Germline V gene sequence: CDR1 GTSNPN, CDR2 SVGIG (reference sequence). Trimming shortened V by 2 bases and J by 7 bases, and 8 bases separated the two germline ends. This CDR3 has 11 residues. Material for sequencing was blood. This TCR was sampled from a man aged 80 or over in good health. This chain connects TRBV30 to TRBJ1-2, with D unclear. CDR3 nucleotide sequence: TGTGCCTGGAGTTCGTCTCTTGGCTACACCTTC. It codes for CAWSSSLGYTF.